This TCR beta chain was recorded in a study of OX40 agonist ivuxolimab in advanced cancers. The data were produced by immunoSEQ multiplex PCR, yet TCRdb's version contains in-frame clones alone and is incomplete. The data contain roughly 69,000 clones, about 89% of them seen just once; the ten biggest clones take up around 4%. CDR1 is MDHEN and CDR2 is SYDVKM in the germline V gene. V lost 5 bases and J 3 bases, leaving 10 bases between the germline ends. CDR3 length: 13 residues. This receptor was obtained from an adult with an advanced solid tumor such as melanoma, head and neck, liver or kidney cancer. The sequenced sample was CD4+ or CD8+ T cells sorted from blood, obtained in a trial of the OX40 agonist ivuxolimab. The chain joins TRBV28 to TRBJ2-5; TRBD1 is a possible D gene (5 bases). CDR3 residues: CASSKTVKETQYF. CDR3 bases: TGTGCCAGCAGTAAGACAGTGAAAGAGACCCAGTACTTC.